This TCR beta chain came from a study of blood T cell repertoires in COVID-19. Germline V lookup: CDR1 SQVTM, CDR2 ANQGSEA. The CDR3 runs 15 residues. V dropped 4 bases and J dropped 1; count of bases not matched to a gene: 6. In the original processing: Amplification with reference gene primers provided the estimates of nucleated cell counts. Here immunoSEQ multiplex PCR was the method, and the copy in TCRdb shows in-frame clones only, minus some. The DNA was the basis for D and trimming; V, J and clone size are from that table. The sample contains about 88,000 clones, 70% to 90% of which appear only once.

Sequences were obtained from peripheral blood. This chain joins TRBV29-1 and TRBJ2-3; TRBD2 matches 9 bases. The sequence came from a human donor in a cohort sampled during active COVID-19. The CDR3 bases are TGCAGCGTTGTCCTTGCGGGAGGGGGCACAGATACGCAGTATTTT. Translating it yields CSVVLAGGGTDTQYF.